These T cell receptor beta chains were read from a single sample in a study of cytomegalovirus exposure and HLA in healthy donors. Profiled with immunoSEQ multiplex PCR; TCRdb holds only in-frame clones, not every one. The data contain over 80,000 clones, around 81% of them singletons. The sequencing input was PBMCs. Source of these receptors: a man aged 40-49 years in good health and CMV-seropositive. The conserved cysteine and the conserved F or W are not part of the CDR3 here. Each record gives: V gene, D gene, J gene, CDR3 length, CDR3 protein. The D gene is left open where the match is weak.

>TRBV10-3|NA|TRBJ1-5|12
AISDGGGNQPQH
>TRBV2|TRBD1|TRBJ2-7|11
ASSGQGAAEQY
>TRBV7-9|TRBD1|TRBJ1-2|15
SSSSGTGHSSNYGYT
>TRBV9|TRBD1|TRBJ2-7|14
ASSVSSGTGTYEQY
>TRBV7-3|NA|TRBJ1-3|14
ASSLDRPLSGNTIY
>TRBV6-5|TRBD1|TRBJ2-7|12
ASSRDRGRYEQY
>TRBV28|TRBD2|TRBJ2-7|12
ASSALAGSYEQY
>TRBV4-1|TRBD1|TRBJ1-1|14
ASSPRTGALNTEAF
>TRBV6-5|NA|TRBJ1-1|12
ASSYTPGNTEAF
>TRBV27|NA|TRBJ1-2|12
ASSLSGQDLGYT
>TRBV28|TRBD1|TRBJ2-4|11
ASRKQGVDIQY
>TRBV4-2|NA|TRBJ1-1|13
ASSQEGLADTEAF
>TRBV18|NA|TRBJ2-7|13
ASSPRLQGAYEQY
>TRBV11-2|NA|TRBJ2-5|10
ASSFLQETQY
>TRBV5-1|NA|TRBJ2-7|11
ASSPAGQNEQY
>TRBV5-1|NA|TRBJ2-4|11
ASSFLVGNIQY
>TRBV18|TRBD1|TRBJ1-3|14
ASSPWTGSSGNTIY
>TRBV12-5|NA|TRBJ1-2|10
ASGLERSRRT
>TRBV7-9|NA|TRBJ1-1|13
ASSLKIWGDTEAF
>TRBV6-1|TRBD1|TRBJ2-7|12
ASCADRGSYEQY
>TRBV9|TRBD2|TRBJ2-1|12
ASSLGGTYNEQF
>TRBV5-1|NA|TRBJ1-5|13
ASSIQPDSNQPQH
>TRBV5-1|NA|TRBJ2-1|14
ASSLQELSSYNEQF
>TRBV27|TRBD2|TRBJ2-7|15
ASSLVGLAGSSYEQY
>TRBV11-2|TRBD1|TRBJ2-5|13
ASSLRQGWSETQY
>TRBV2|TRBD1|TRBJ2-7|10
ASSDRGIEQY
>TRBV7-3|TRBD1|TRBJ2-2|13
ASSLKGGETGELF
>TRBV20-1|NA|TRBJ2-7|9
PKRAWGEQY
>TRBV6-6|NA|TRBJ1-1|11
ASSYSQANEAF
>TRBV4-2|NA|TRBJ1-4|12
ASSLRDGNEKLF
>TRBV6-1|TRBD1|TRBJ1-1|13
ASRPRTGGATEAF
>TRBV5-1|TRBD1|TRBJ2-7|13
ASSLEGQDFYEQY
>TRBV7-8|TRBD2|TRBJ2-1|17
ASSHRTSGGPSSYNEQF
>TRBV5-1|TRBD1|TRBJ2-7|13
ASSGGTGRLDEQY
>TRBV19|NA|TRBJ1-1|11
ASSIVGSEAAF